The 9 T cell receptor beta chains presented below share a single source sample, sequenced in a study of T cells in localized non-small cell lung cancer. Clones were read by immunoSEQ multiplex PCR, and TCRdb kept only the in-frame ones, dropping some. The table lists approximately 46,000 clones, 65% to 90% of them singletons. Here the sequenced sample was peripheral blood mononuclear cells, taken before any cancer treatment. The source of these receptors is a man aged 35 to 69 with stage III lung adenocarcinoma.

This clone has a handful of counts. V is TRBV5-1 and J is TRBJ2-2; TRBD2 agrees at 15 bases. This CDR3 has 16 amino acids. CDR1 is SGHRS and CDR2 is YFSETQ in the germline V gene. Trimming cost V 6 bases and J 6 bases; bases outside gene matches: 6. The CDR3 reads CASNLWTSGGAGELFF. Written as DNA, the CDR3 is TGCGCCAGCAATCTCTGGACTAGCGGGGGGGCCGGGGAGCTGTTTTTT.

The chain joins TRBV6-5 to TRBJ2-7; D may be TRBD1 (6 bases). This CDR3 has 15 amino acids. V shed 6 bases and J shed 3 bases, with 18 bases lying between them. Germline V gene sequence: CDR1 MNHEY, CDR2 SVGAGI. DNA for the CDR3: TGTGCCAGCAGCCCTAGGGACACAGATTTCTACGAGCAGTACTTC. Protein: CASSPRDTDFYEQYF.

This chain joins TRBV11-2 and TRBJ2-7, with a tentative D call TRBD2 (6 bases). The CDR3 runs to 15 residues. The V end was cut by 0 bases, the J end by 2 bases, with 11 bases between. Germline V gives CDR1 SGHAT, CDR2 FQNNGV. The CDR3 sequence is CASSLEAGIPYEQYF. The CDR3 DNA sequence: TGTGCCAGCAGCTTAGAGGCGGGAATTCCCTACGAGCAGTACTTC.

This clone was recorded a few times. V is TRBV7-3 and J is TRBJ2-6; D remains ambiguous. Germline CDR1 is SGHTA and CDR2 is FQGTGA. Trimming shortened V by 5 bases and J by 0 bases, and 11 bases separated the two germline ends. There are 16 residues in the CDR3. The DNA of the CDR3 is TGTGCCAGCAGCCCGTCCTTAGCCTCTGGGGCCAACGTCCTGACTTTC. This gives the protein CASSPSLASGANVLTF.

The V and J genes are TRBV14 and TRBJ2-5; a possible D gene is TRBD1 (5 bases). This CDR3 is built from 13 residues. V lost 0 bases, J lost 5 bases, and 7 bases lay in between. Germline V gives CDR1 SGHDN, CDR2 FVKESK. The CDR3 is CASSQDKGETQYF. The CDR3 DNA sequence: TGTGCCAGCAGCCAAGATAAGGGGGAGACCCAGTACTTC.

V usage is TRBV29-1 and J usage is TRBJ1-1; D gene uncertain. Trimming removed 4 bases at V and 0 bases at J, with 6 bases between. CDR1 and CDR2 (germline): SQVTM, ANQGSEA. This CDR3 has 12 amino acids. The CDR3 coding sequence is TGCAGCGTTGTTCTCCTGAACACTGAAGCTTTCTTT. Its protein product is CSVVLLNTEAFF.

This rearrangement joins TRBV4-1 to TRBJ1-4; no clear D. The germline gives CDR1 MGHRA, CDR2 YSYEKL. V gave up 1 base and J gave up 0 bases, with 6 bases separating them. This CDR3 spans 15 amino acids. CDR3 in DNA: TGCGCCAGCAGCCAAGTATACGCAACTAATGAAAAACTGTTTTTT. It yields the protein CASSQVYATNEKLFF.

The chain carries TRBV5-4 and TRBJ2-2, with D possibly being TRBD1 (5 bases). The CDR3 runs to 15 residues. Germline V gene lookup returns CDR1 SGHNT and CDR2 YYREEE (reference sequence). V lost 0 bases and J 0 bases, leaving 6 bases between the germline ends. The chain's CDR3 is CASSLAGTNTGELFF. CDR3 coding DNA: TGTGCCAGCAGCTTGGCAGGGACGAACACCGGGGAGCTGTTTTTT.

The count of this clone is one. V usage is TRBV4-2 and J usage is TRBJ2-3; 9 nucleotides agree with TRBD2. The CDR3 loop spans 17 amino acids. CDR1 LGHNA and CDR2 YNFKEQ come from the germline V gene. V lost 0 bases, J lost 2 bases, and 6 bases stayed unmatched. The CDR3: CASSQDEASGATDTQYF. CDR3 DNA: TGTGCCAGCAGCCAAGATGAGGCTAGCGGGGCCACAGATACGCAGTATTTT.